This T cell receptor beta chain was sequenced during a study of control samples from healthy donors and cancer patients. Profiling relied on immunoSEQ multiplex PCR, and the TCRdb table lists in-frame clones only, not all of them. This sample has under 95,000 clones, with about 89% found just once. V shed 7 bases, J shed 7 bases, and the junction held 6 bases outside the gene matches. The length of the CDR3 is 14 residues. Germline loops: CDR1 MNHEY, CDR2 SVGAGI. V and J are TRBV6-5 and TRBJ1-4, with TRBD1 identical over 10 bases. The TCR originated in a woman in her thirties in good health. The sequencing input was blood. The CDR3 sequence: CASTRDRGSEKLFF. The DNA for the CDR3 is TGTGCCAGCACCAGGGACAGGGGAAGTGAAAAACTGTTTTTT.